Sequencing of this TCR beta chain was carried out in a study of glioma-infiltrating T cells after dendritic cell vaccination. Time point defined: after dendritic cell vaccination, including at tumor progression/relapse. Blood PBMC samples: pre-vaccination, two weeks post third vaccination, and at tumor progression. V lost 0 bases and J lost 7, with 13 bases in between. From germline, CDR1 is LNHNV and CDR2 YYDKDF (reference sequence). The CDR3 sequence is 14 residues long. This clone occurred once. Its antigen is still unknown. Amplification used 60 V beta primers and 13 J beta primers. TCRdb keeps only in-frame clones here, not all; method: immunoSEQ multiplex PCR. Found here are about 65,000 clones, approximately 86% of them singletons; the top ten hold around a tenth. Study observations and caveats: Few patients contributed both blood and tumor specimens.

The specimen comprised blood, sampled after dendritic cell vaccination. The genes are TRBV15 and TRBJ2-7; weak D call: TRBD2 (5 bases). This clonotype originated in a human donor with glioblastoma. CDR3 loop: CATSRDAMREEQYF. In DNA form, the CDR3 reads TGTGCCACCAGCAGAGATGCCATGAGGGAGGAGCAGTACTTC.